This T cell receptor beta chain was observed in a study of blood T cell repertoires in COVID-19. J was trimmed by 0 bases and V by 6 bases; bases with no gene match: 3. The CDR3 is 15 residues long. The germline V gene encodes CDR1 SNHLY and CDR2 FYNNEI. Here immunoSEQ multiplex PCR was the method, and the copy in TCRdb shows in-frame clones only, minus some. The data contain more than 85,000 clones, about 88% of them singletons. This clone was observed a few times. V and J are TRBV2 and TRBJ2-3; 10 bases map to TRBD2. The material sequenced was peripheral blood. The sequence was collected from a woman aged 45 to 65 with acute or convalescent COVID-19. DNA of the CDR3: TGTGCCAGCAGGGCTAGCGGGAGCAGCACAGATACGCAGTATTTT. Protein product: CASRASGSSTDTQYF.